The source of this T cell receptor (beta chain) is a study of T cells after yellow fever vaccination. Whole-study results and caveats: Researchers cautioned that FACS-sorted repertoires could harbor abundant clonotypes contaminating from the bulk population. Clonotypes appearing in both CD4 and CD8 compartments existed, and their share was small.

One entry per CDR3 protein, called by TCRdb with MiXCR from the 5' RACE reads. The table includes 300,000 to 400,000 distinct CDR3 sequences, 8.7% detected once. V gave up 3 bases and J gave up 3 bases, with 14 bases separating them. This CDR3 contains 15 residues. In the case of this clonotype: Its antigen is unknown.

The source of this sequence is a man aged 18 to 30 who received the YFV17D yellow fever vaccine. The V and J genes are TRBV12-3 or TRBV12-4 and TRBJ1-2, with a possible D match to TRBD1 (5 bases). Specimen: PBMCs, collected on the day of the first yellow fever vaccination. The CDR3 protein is CASSFLGGSDYGYTF. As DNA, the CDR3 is TGTGCCAGCAGTTTTCTTGGGGGGTCAGACTATGGCTACACCTTC.